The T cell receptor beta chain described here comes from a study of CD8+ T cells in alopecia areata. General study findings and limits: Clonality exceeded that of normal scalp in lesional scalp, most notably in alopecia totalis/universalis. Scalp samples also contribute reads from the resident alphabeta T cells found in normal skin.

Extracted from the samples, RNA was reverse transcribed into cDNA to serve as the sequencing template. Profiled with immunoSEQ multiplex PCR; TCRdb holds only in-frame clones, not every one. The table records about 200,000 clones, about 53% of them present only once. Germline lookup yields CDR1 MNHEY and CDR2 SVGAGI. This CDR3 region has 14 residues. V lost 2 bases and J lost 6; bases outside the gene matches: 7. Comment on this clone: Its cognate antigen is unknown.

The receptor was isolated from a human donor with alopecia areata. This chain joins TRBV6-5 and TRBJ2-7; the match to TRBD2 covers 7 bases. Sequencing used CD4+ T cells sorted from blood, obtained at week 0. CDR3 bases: TGTGCCAGCAGTTACGAGCGGGGTTCGGGCGAGCAGTACTTC. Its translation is CASSYERGSGEQYF.